This T cell receptor (beta chain) was identified during a study of blood T cell repertoires in COVID-19. Study summary: The analysed material was cDNA or gDNA that came from T cells, B-cell-depleted T cells, or PBMCs.

Repertoires were generated with immunoSEQ multiplex PCR, while TCRdb's copy carries only in-frame clones and drops some. The sample carries 200,000 or so clones, 88% recorded once. V gave up 8 bases and J gave up 7 bases; unmatched junction bases: 14. CDR1 and CDR2 from the germline V gene are MNHEY and SVGAGI. CDR3 length equals 15 residues. The sequencing input was peripheral blood. V is TRBV6-5 and J is TRBJ2-1, with TRBD2 matching 7 bases. The TCR comes from a man in his fifties with COVID-19, enrolled during active disease. The CDR3 is CASLAWETSRNEQFF. CDR3 sequence (DNA): TGTGCCAGCCTCGCTTGGGAGACTAGCAGGAATGAGCAGTTCTTC.